A selection of T cell receptor beta chains follows, all from one sample in a study of cytomegalovirus exposure and HLA in healthy donors. Repertoires were generated with immunoSEQ multiplex PCR, while TCRdb's copy carries only in-frame clones and drops some. Of around 130,000 clones listed, roughly 80% are singletons. Sequencing was carried out using PBMCs. These receptors came from a woman aged 55-69 years in good health and CMV-seronegative. The CDR3 runs from the conserved cysteine through the conserved F or W. A D gene is named only where the DNA matches it firmly. For some rows the clone size is stated as once, few or many, or as a class when expanded; others skip it.

-	-	TRBJ2-2	TRBV28	TGTGCCAGCAGTTGGGGGCCCGGGGAGCTGTTTTTT	CASSWGPGELFF
TRBD2	-	TRBJ2-7	TRBV18	TGTGCCAGCTCACGACTAGCGGCGAACTACGAGCAGTACTTC	CASSRLAANYEQYF
TRBD1	once	TRBJ2-7	TRBV5-5	TGTGCCAGCAGAACCTCGGGACAGGGATCCTACGAGCAGTACTTC	CASRTSGQGSYEQYF
-	-	TRBJ2-1	TRBV14	TGTGCCAGCAGCCAAGAGCTAGTCTCACCCACGGCACAACAGCAGTTCTTC	CASSQELVSPTAQQQFF
-	-	TRBJ2-6	TRBV9	TGTGCCAGCAGCCCAACCCGAGGATCGCCTGGGGCCAACGTCCTGACTTTC	CASSPTRGSPGANVLTF
TRBD1	-	TRBJ2-7	TRBV10-2	TGCGCCAGCAGTGGGCAGGGGGCGGACGAGCAGTACTTC	CASSGQGADEQYF
-	-	TRBJ2-1	TRBV11-2	TGTGCCAGCAGCTTAGATCCGGATAGCCCCAGCTCCTACAATGAGCAGTTCTTC	CASSLDPDSPSSYNEQFF
-	-	TRBJ1-1	TRBV25-1	TGTGCCAGCAGTGAACCCACCCGATCCGGACTGGGGACTGAAGCTTTCTTT	CASSEPTRSGLGTEAFF
-	few	TRBJ2-5	TRBV27	TGTGCCAGCAGTATGGGATCCAGGGTACTCCAAGAGACCCAGTACTTC	CASSMGSRVLQETQYF
-	-	TRBJ1-6	TRBV20-1	TGCAGTGCTAGAGATACATTGCCCCTCCACTTT	CSARDTLPLHF
TRBD1	-	TRBJ2-2	TRBV5-1	TGCGCCAGCACGGCGACAGGGTCGACGACCGGGGAGCTGTTTTTT	CASTATGSTTGELFF
-	-	TRBJ1-4	TRBV28	TGTGCCAGCAGTTTCCCCCCCCGCAGGCCCAAACTGTTTTTT	CASSFPPRRPKLFF
TRBD1	-	TRBJ2-3	TRBV7-9	TGTGCCAGCAGCTTAGAAAGGGGGCGGGTTGGCCCAGATACGCAGTATTTT	CASSLERGRVGPDTQYF
-	few	TRBJ1-1	TRBV5-1	TGCGCCAGCAGCTCGACTACCGGGACAACCACCAGTGAAGCTTTCTTT	CASSSTTGTTTSEAFF
-	once	TRBJ2-3	TRBV5-6	TGTGCCAGCAGCCCAGGAGTAGAGGGCCGCACAGATACGCAGTATTTT	CASSPGVEGRTDTQYF
TRBD2	-	TRBJ2-7	TRBV9	TGTGCCAGCAGCGACGCCCGCCTAGCGGGAGTCGGTGAGCAGTACTTC	CASSDARLAGVGEQYF
TRBD1	-	TRBJ1-2	TRBV28	TGTGCCAGCAACTCGGGACAGGCGTACTATGGCTACACCTTC	CASNSGQAYYGYTF
-	-	TRBJ2-7	TRBV14	TGTGCCAGCAGCCATTACTCCTACGAGCAGTACTTC	CASSHYSYEQYF
TRBD2	few	TRBJ2-5	TRBV12-5	TGTGCTAGTGCCCAGGCTAGCGGGAGATGGGAGACCCAGTACTTC	CASAQASGRWETQYF
-	-	TRBJ1-5	TRBV2	TGTGCCAGCAGTGAAGGGAGTAGCAATCAGCCCCAGCATTTT	CASSEGSSNQPQHF
-	-	TRBJ2-1	TRBV5-1	TGCGCCAGCAGCTTGGCGTCCCTAGACAATGAGCAGTTCTTC	CASSLASLDNEQFF
TRBD1	-	TRBJ2-7	TRBV29-1	TGCAGCGCCACAAGACAGGGGGCAGCCTACGAGCAGTACTTC	CSATRQGAAYEQYF
-	-	TRBJ2-7	TRBV7-9	TGTTCCAGCAGCTTTGACAGATACGAGCAGTACTTC	CSSSFDRYEQYF
-	-	TRBJ1-2	TRBV2	TGTGCCAGCAGCGCCAGGGAACCCAACTATGGCTACACCTTC	CASSAREPNYGYTF
TRBD2	-	TRBJ2-7	TRBV28	TGTGCCAGCAGTACCGGGACTAAATACGAGCAGTACTTC	CASSTGTKYEQYF
-	-	TRBJ2-3	TRBV30	TGTGCCTGGAGTGCGTCAGGCTACGACACGGATACGCAGTATTTT	CAWSASGYDTDTQYF
TRBD2	-	TRBJ2-7	TRBV7-9	TGTGCCAGCAGCACGGGACTAGCGGCCCCCTACGAGCAGTACTTC	CASSTGLAAPYEQYF
-	-	TRBJ2-7	TRBV5-8	TGTGCCAGCAGCTTGATGGAGCTAGGAGAGCAGTACTTC	CASSLMELGEQYF
TRBD1	-	TRBJ1-5	TRBV7-2	TGTGCCAGCAGCTTTCGACAGGGTCTCTATAGCAATCAGCCCCAGCATTTT	CASSFRQGLYSNQPQHF
-	-	TRBJ2-7	TRBV5-1	TGCGCCAGCAGCCGAGCGGACAGCTACGAGCAGTACTTC	CASSRADSYEQYF
TRBD1	-	TRBJ2-3	TRBV28	TGTGCCAGCAGTTTCAGTGAGACAGGGGGCGGAGATACGCAGTATTTT	CASSFSETGGGDTQYF